The TCR beta chain under discussion was sequenced for a study of CD8 T cells in ankylosing spondylitis. Findings and caveats of the study: Reportedly, disease-linked clones are significantly enriched in ankylosing spondylitis patients' matched synovial fluid. A motif of several highly homologous TCR beta variants was seen as apparently characteristic of ankylosing spondylitis blood. Earlier work had already found some motif variants in reactive arthritis synovial fluid and blood.

The CDR3 totals 14 residues. Germline V gives CDR1 SGDLS, CDR2 YYNGEE. Trimming cost V 4 bases and J 4 bases, with 11 bases left between them. This clonotype has at least ten counts. The antigen remains unidentified. TCRdb fed the 5' RACE reads into MiXCR, producing one record per CDR3 protein. The table records roughly 240,000 distinct CDR3 sequences, 7% to 10% of them present only once. This chain links TRBV9 with TRBJ2-2; D may be TRBD2 (5 bases). Sequencing was done on a sample of blood, either unsorted or a sorted T cell fraction (not recorded which). The TCR comes from a female donor with ankylosing spondylitis or in good health (not recorded which). CDR3 DNA: TGTGCCAGCAGCCCCCGTGGGAGCACCGGGGAGCTGTTTTTT. This gives the protein CASSPRGSTGELFF.